This T cell receptor beta chain was retrieved from a study of cytomegalovirus exposure and HLA in healthy donors. This clone was picked up a small number of times. Primers included in the PCR were 60 Vbeta and 13 Jbeta primers. The table came from immunoSEQ multiplex PCR; TCRdb's copy has only in-frame clones and leaves some out. The sample has about 160,000 clones; 55% to 75% are singletons. This clonotype was obtained from a woman aged 55-70 years in good health and CMV-seropositive. The sample comprised PBMCs.

CDR3 in amino acids: CASSPLGWASGGTSYEQYF. The CDR3 DNA reads as TGTGCCAGCTCCCCCCTAGGATGGGCCAGCGGGGGAACTTCCTACGAGCAGTACTTC. The chain is built from TRBV18 and TRBJ2-7; 8 nucleotides line up with TRBD2. Looked up from germline, CDR1 is KGHSH and CDR2 is LQKENI. With V trimmed by 6 bases and J by 1 base, 20 bases remained unmatched. CDR3 length equals 19 residues.